This T cell receptor beta chain derives from a study of shared clonotypes between healthy human individuals. Study-wide points: Investigators collected only blood, and repertoires in tissues likely differ.

To note about this clone: Its antigen is unidentified. The sample holds other DNA sequences that translate to the same CDR3.

Germline V lookup: CDR1 SGHRS, CDR2 YFSETQ. The ends lost 4 bases at V and 2 bases at J; junction bases unmatched: 3. The CDR3 extends over 13 amino acids. The run depth of the assay was deep. Profiled with immunoSEQ multiplex PCR; TCRdb holds only in-frame clones, not every one. The profile shows some 2,000,000 clones, around 95% of them singletons. V is TRBV5-1 and J is TRBJ2-7; 7 bases agree with TRBD1. This clonotype was obtained from a man aged 18-30 years in good health. The sequencing sample was made of naive CD4+ T cells sorted from blood. Subset indicated: CD45RA+ positively selected. For the CDR3, the DNA is TGCGCCAGCAGCGCCGGGACAGCCTACGAGCAGTACTTC. It translates to CASSAGTAYEQYF.